Below are 9 T cell receptor beta chains sequenced from a single sample in a study of identical twins. One entry per CDR3 protein results from TCRdb running MiXCR on the 5' RACE reads. This repertoire shows hundreds of thousands of distinct CDR3 sequences, around an eighth found once; its top ten account for around 7.8%. These data were also filed under a second study, of yellow fever vaccine responses in identical twins.

The sample was CD8+ T cells sorted from blood. The origin of the receptors is a young woman in good health.

In DNA, the CDR3 is TGCGCCAGCAGCCTGCCGGGACGCACTGAAGCTTTCTTT. Translating it yields CASSLPGRTEAFF. The rearrangement uses TRBV4-1 and TRBJ1-1; TRBD1 is a possible D gene (5 bases). CDR1 is MGHRA and CDR2 is YSYEKL in the germline V gene. V lost 4 bases, J lost 4 bases, and 10 bases lay in between. The CDR3 is 13 amino acids.

The rearrangement links TRBV27 to TRBJ2-3; 9 nucleotides agree with TRBD2. Germline V gene data show CDR1 as MNHEY and CDR2 as SMNVEV (reference sequence). This CDR3 region has 16 residues. The ends lost 4 bases at V and 5 bases at J; junction bases unmatched: 10. The CDR3 sequence is CASSSLVSGGIDTQYF. For the CDR3, the DNA is TGTGCCAGCAGTTCCCTTGTTAGCGGGGGAATAGATACGCAGTATTTT.

This clonotype was recorded at least ten times. The chain carries TRBV12-3 or TRBV12-4 and TRBJ2-7, with 9 bases matching TRBD1. Trimming cost V 5 bases and J 4 bases; bases outside gene matches: 6. This CDR3 contains 14 residues. CDR3 DNA: TGTGCCAGCAGTCCCACCGGGACAGGGTACGAGCAGTACTTC. This translates into CASSPTGTGYEQYF.

The chain has TRBV7-9 and TRBJ2-7; 7 nucleotides align to TRBD1. The germline gives CDR1 SEHNR, CDR2 FQNEAQ (reference sequence). The CDR3 contains 13 residues. Trimming took 6 bases from V and 3 from J; bases not matched to a gene: 5. CDR3 protein: CASRKGQNYEQYV. The CDR3 bases are TGTGCCAGCAGGAAGGGACAGAACTACGAGCAGTACGTC.

V and J are TRBV2 and TRBJ2-7, with 10 nucleotides matching TRBD2. With V trimmed by 1 base and J by 1 base, 1 base remained unmatched. The CDR3 has 15 amino acids. Germline CDR1 SNHLY, CDR2 FYNNEI. CDR3 sequence (DNA): TGTGCCAGCAGTGAAGATAGCGGGGGGTCCTACGAGCAGTACTTC. Translating gives CASSEDSGGSYEQYF.

The table lists this clonotype with a few counts. CDR3 coding DNA: TGCGCCAGCAGCCAAGACGGGCCAATACAGAGCTCCTACGAGCAGTACTTC. Residues: CASSQDGPIQSSYEQYF. The rearrangement uses TRBV4-1 and TRBJ2-7; D call uncertain. Germline CDR1 reads MGHRA; CDR2 reads YSYEKL. The CDR3 extends over 17 amino acids. Trimming stripped 0 bases from V and 0 bases from J, with 15 bases between.

This clonotype was recorded a few times. The chain employs TRBV28 and TRBJ2-7; possibly TRBD2 for D (6 bases). The CDR3 has 14 amino acids. V lost 10 bases and J 4 bases, leaving 20 bases between the germline ends. Germline values: CDR1 MDHEN, CDR2 SYDVKM. The CDR3 protein is CATKAEGSVYEQYF. The DNA for the CDR3 is TGTGCCACAAAAGCGGAGGGGAGTGTGTACGAGCAGTACTTC.

Only one count was recorded for this clonotype. The rearrangement joins TRBV27 to TRBJ2-3; the D gene is possibly TRBD1 (6 bases). The CDR3 spans 15 residues. Germline lookup yields CDR1 MNHEY and CDR2 SMNVEV (reference sequence). V dropped 4 bases and J dropped 2 bases, with 13 bases sitting between them. The CDR3 DNA follows: TGTGCCAGCAGTTCAATCACAGGGCCCACAGATACGCAGTATTTT. Translation: CASSSITGPTDTQYF.

The V gene is TRBV11-1, the J gene TRBJ2-5; maybe TRBD2 (6 bases). The CDR3 is 14 residues long. CDR1 SGHAT and CDR2 FQDESV come from the germline V gene (reference sequence). V gave up 9 bases and J gave up 7 bases, with 21 bases separating them. The CDR3: CASTGEETLGTQYF. The CDR3 DNA follows: TGTGCCAGTACTGGGGAGGAGACCCTGGGGACCCAGTACTTC.